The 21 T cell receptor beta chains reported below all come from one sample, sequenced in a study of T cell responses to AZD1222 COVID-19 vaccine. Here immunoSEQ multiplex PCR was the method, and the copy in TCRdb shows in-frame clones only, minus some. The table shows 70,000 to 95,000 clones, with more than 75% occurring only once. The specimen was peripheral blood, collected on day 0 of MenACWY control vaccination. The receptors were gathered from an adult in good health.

CDR3 region: CSAEGADTQYF. The CDR3 region has the DNA TGCAGCGCGGAGGGGGCAGATACGCAGTATTTT. V and J are TRBV20-1 and TRBJ2-3, with D perhaps assigned TRBD1 or TRBD2 (6 bases each). Germline V CDR1 and CDR2: DFQATT, SNEGSKA (reference sequence). This CDR3 has 11 residues.

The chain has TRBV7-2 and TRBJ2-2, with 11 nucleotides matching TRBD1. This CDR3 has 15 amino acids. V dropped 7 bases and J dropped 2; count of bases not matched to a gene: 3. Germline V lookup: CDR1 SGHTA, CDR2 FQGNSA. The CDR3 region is CASIRTGGNTGELFF. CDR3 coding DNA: TGTGCCAGCATCAGGACAGGGGGCAACACCGGGGAGCTGTTTTTT.

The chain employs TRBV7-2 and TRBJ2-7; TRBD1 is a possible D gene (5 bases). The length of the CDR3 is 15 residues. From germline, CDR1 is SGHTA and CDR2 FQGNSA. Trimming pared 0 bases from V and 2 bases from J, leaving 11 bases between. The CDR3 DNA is TGTGCCAGCAGCTTAGCTAGACAGCTTACCTACGAGCAGTACTTC. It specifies CASSLARQLTYEQYF.

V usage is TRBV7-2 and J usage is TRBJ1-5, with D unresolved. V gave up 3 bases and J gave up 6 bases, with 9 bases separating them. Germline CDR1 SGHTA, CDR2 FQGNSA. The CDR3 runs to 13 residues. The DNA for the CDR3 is TGTGCCAGCAGCTTGACAAGAGGTCAGCCCCAGCATTTT. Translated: CASSLTRGQPQHF.

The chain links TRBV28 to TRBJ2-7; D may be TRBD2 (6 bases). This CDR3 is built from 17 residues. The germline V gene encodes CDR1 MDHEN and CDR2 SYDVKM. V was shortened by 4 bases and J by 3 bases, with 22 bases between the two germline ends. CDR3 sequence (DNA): TGTGCCAGCAGTTCAACGGTGCGTAGCGGACCACTCTACGAGCAGTACTTC. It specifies CASSSTVRSGPLYEQYF.

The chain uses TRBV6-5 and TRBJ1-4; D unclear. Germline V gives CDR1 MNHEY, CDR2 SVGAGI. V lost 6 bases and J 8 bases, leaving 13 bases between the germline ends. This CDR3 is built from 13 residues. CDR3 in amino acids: CASRKDSLEKLFF. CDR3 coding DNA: TGTGCCAGCAGGAAGGACTCGCTAGAAAAACTGTTTTTT.

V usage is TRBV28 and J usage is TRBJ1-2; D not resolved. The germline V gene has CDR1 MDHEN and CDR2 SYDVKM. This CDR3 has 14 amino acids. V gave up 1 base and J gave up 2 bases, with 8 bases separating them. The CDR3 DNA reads TGTGCCAGCAGTTTATCGACGGAGAACTATGGCTACACCTTC. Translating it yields CASSLSTENYGYTF.

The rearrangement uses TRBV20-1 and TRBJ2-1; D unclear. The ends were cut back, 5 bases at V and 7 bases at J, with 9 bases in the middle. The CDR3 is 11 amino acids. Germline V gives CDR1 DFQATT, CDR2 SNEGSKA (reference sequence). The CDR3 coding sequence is TGCAGTGCTCCGGGTCCTAATGAGCAGTTCTTC. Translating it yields CSAPGPNEQFF.

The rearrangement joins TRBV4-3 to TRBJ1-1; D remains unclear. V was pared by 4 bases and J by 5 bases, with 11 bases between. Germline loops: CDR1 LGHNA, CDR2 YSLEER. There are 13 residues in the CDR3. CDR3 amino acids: CASSPQWDTEAFF. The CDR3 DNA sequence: TGCGCCAGCAGCCCTCAGTGGGATACTGAAGCTTTCTTT.

The CDR3 sequence is CASSPGQGYNEQFF. Here the CDR3 DNA reads TGTGCCAGTAGCCCGGGACAGGGGTACAATGAGCAGTTCTTC. The chain is built from TRBV19 and TRBJ2-1; TRBD1 matches at 10 bases. J gave up 4 bases and V 6 bases, and 3 bases lay outside the gene matches. The CDR3 length is 14 residues. The germline CDR1 and CDR2 sequences are LNHDA and SQIVND (reference sequence).

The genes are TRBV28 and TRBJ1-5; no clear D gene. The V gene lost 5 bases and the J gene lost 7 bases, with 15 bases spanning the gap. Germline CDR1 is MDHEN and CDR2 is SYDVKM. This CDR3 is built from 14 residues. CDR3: CASSRPGPRQPQHF. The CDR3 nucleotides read TGTGCCAGCAGTCGCCCCGGACCCAGGCAGCCCCAGCATTTT. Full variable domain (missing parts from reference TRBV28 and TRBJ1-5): DVKVTQSSRYLVKRTGEKVFLECVQDMDHENMFWYRQDPGLGLRLIYFSYDVKMKEKGDIPEGYSVSREKKERFSLILESASTNQTSMYLCASSRPGPRQPQHFGDGTRLSIL.

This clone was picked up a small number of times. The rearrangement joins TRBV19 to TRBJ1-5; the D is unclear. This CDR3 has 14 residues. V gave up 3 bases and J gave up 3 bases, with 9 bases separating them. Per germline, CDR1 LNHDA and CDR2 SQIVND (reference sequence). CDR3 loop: CASSMGTNNQPQHF. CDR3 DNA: TGTGCCAGTAGTATGGGCACGAACAATCAGCCCCAGCATTTT.

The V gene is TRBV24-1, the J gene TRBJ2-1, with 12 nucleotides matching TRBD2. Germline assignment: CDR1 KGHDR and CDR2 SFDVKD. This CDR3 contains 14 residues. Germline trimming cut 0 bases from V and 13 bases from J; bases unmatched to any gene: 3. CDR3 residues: CATSDLRGLAGQFF. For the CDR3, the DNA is TGTGCCACCAGTGATTTGCGGGGACTAGCGGGCCAGTTCTTC.

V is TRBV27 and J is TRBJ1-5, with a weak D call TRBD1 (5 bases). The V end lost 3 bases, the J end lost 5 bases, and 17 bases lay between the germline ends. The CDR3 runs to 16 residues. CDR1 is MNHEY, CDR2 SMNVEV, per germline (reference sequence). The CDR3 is CASSFSNTGEDQPQHF. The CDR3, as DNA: TGTGCCAGCAGTTTTAGTAATACAGGCGAAGATCAGCCCCAGCATTTT.

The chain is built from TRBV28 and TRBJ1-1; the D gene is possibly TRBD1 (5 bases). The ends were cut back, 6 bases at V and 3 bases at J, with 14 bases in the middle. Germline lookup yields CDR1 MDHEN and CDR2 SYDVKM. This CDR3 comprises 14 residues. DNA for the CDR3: TGTGCCAGCAGCATACCGGGGCCCCACACTGAAGCTTTCTTT. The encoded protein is CASSIPGPHTEAFF.

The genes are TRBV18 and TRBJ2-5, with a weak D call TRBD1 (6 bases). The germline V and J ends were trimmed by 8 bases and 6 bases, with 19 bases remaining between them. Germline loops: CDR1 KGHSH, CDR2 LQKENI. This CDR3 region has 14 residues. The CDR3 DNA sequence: TGTGCCAGCCATCACCCACAGGGTTTAAAGACCCAGTACTTC. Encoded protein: CASHHPQGLKTQYF.

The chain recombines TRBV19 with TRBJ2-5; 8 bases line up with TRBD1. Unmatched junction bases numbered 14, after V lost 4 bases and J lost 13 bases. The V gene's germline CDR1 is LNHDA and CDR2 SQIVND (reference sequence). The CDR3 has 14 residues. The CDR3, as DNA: TGTGCCAGTAGTACGGGGACAGGATCACCAAGGCGGTACTTC. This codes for CASSTGTGSPRRYF.

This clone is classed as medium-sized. The CDR3 is CASSEGTSGSYEQYF. In nucleotides, the CDR3 is TGTGCCAGCAGTGAGGGAACTAGCGGGAGTTACGAGCAGTACTTC. The V call is TRBV6-1, the J call TRBJ2-7; 11 nucleotides agree with TRBD2. CDR1 MNHNS and CDR2 SASEGT come from the germline V gene. V lost 3 bases, J lost 4 bases, and 5 bases stayed unmatched. CDR3 size: 15 residues.

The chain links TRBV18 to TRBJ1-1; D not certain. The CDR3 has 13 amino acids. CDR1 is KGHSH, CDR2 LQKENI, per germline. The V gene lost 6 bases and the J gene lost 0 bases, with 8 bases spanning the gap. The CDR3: CASSPKVNTEAFF. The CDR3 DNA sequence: TGTGCCAGCTCCCCAAAGGTGAACACTGAAGCTTTCTTT.

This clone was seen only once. The CDR3 coding sequence is TGTGCCAGCACCCCAGGCACCCCCACCGGGGAGCTGTTTTTT. Its protein is CASTPGTPTGELFF. The chain is built from TRBV28 and TRBJ2-2; D gene unclear. The CDR3 is made up of 14 amino acids. The V gene lost 7 bases and the J gene lost 4 bases, with 13 bases spanning the gap. CDR1 and CDR2 from the germline V gene are MDHEN and SYDVKM.

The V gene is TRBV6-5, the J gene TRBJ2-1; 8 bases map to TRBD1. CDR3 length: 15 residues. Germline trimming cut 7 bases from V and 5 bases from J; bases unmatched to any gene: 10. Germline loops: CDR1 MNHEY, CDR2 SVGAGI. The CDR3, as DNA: TGTGCCAGCACCAACGGACAGGGTAGAAACAATGAGCAGTTCTTC. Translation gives CASTNGQGRNNEQFF.